These T cell receptor beta chains were read from a single sample in a study of shared clonotypes between healthy human individuals. Some clones are missing from TCRdb's copy, which holds only in-frame ones; the method was immunoSEQ multiplex PCR. The top ten hold roughly 0.1% of the sample, which has roughly 550,000 clones, 95% to 96% seen once. Source material: naive CD8+ T cells sorted from blood. Receptors were obtained from a woman aged 25 to 39 in good health. The CDR3 runs from the conserved cysteine through the conserved F or W. The order of the fields is CDR3 protein, CDR3 DNA, V gene, clone size, J gene, D gene. The D gene is left open where the match is weak. The size of a clone is reported for some rows only, either as once, few or many, or as a class for expanded clones.

cdr3_aa: CASSTGLAGGGYEQYF
cdr3_nt: TGTGCCAGCAGCACGGGACTAGCGGGAGGTGGGTACGAGCAGTACTTC
v_call: TRBV9
clone_size: .
j_call: TRBJ2-7
d_call: TRBD2

cdr3_aa: CASSIWAATDTQYF
cdr3_nt: TGTGCCAGTAGTATTTGGGCAGCGACCGATACGCAGTATTTT
v_call: TRBV19
clone_size: few
j_call: TRBJ2-3
d_call: .

cdr3_aa: CASSLSSGLENHYEQYF
cdr3_nt: TGTGCCAGCAGTTTATCTAGCGGTCTAGAAAACCACTACGAGCAGTACTTC
v_call: TRBV27
clone_size: .
j_call: TRBJ2-7
d_call: .

cdr3_aa: CASSLGDRVNEQYF
cdr3_nt: TGTGCCAGCAGTTTAGGGGACAGGGTAAACGAGCAGTACTTC
v_call: TRBV27
clone_size: .
j_call: TRBJ2-7
d_call: TRBD1

cdr3_aa: CASSLERTRSKTDTQYF
cdr3_nt: TGTGCCAGCAGTTTAGAGCGAACGAGGAGTAAAACAGATACGCAGTATTTT
v_call: TRBV28
clone_size: .
j_call: TRBJ2-3
d_call: .

cdr3_aa: CASSLAEQLFF
cdr3_nt: TGTGCCAGCAGCTTGGCTGAACAGCTGTTTTTT
v_call: TRBV5-5
clone_size: .
j_call: TRBJ2-2
d_call: .

cdr3_aa: CASSTRGGGRVHEQYF
cdr3_nt: TGTGCCAGCAGTACAAGAGGCGGGGGGAGAGTCCACGAGCAGTACTTC
v_call: TRBV2
clone_size: .
j_call: TRBJ2-7
d_call: TRBD2

cdr3_aa: CASSLKDRVSYEQYF
cdr3_nt: TGTGCCAGCAGCCTAAAAGACAGGGTGTCCTACGAGCAGTACTTC
v_call: TRBV7-9
clone_size: .
j_call: TRBJ2-7
d_call: TRBD1

cdr3_aa: CASVGGDRGVDTQYF
cdr3_nt: TGTGCCAGCGTCGGGGGAGACAGGGGTGTAGATACGCAGTATTTT
v_call: TRBV2
clone_size: .
j_call: TRBJ2-3
d_call: TRBD1

cdr3_aa: CASSLRLTGELFF
cdr3_nt: TGTGCCAGCAGCTTAAGGCTCACCGGGGAGCTGTTTTTT
v_call: TRBV27
clone_size: .
j_call: TRBJ2-2
d_call: .

cdr3_aa: CASSEDETQYF
cdr3_nt: TGTGCCAGCAGTGAAGACGAGACCCAGTACTTC
v_call: TRBV2
clone_size: .
j_call: TRBJ2-5
d_call: .

cdr3_aa: CASRGFVNTEAFF
cdr3_nt: TGTGCCAGCCGAGGTTTTGTGAACACTGAAGCTTTCTTT
v_call: TRBV6-1
clone_size: .
j_call: TRBJ1-1
d_call: .

cdr3_aa: CASSPNFAGDLTDTQYF
cdr3_nt: TGTGCCAGCAGCCCAAACTTCGCGGGGGACCTCACAGATACGCAGTATTTT
v_call: TRBV7-9
clone_size: .
j_call: TRBJ2-3
d_call: TRBD2

cdr3_aa: CASSATSAKTQYF
cdr3_nt: TGTGCCAGCAGCGCCACTAGCGCTAAGACCCAGTACTTC
v_call: TRBV7-6
clone_size: .
j_call: TRBJ2-5
d_call: TRBD2

cdr3_aa: CASRTGEWGYEQYF
cdr3_nt: TGTGCCAGCAGGACAGGGGAATGGGGCTACGAGCAGTACTTC
v_call: TRBV6-5
clone_size: .
j_call: TRBJ2-7
d_call: TRBD1

cdr3_aa: CASSFLQVTEAFF
cdr3_nt: TGTGCCAGCAGCTTTCTACAGGTCACTGAAGCTTTCTTT
v_call: TRBV5-4
clone_size: .
j_call: TRBJ1-1
d_call: .

cdr3_aa: CATPDWAFF
cdr3_nt: TGTGCCACCCCCGACTGGGCTTTCTTT
v_call: TRBV5-8
clone_size: .
j_call: TRBJ1-1
d_call: .

cdr3_aa: CASIPIGGLDTEAFF
cdr3_nt: TGTGCCAGTATTCCTATCGGGGGGCTCGACACTGAAGCTTTCTTT
v_call: TRBV19
clone_size: once
j_call: TRBJ1-1
d_call: .

cdr3_aa: CASSEEGDRDQPQHF
cdr3_nt: TGTGCCAGCAGCGAAGAAGGGGACAGGGATCAGCCCCAGCATTTT
v_call: TRBV2
clone_size: once
j_call: TRBJ1-5
d_call: TRBD1

cdr3_aa: CASSGQLHQETQYF
cdr3_nt: TGTGCCAGCAGTGGACAGCTCCACCAAGAGACCCAGTACTTC
v_call: TRBV6-5
clone_size: .
j_call: TRBJ2-5
d_call: .

cdr3_aa: CASSQLEEESLF
cdr3_nt: TGCGCCAGCAGTCAACTAGAAGAGGAGTCCCTCTTC
v_call: TRBV23-1
clone_size: .
j_call: TRBJ1-2
d_call: .

cdr3_aa: CASSLWSLTLNTGELFF
cdr3_nt: TGTGCCAGCAGTTTATGGAGTTTGACTCTTAACACCGGGGAGCTGTTTTTT
v_call: TRBV27
clone_size: once
j_call: TRBJ2-2
d_call: .

cdr3_aa: CASSYSGRATGELFF
cdr3_nt: TGCGCCAGCAGCTATAGCGGGAGGGCCACCGGGGAGCTGTTTTTT
v_call: TRBV5-1
clone_size: .
j_call: TRBJ2-2
d_call: TRBD2

cdr3_aa: CASSIVSGRTDTQYF
cdr3_nt: TGTGCCAGTAGTATAGTTAGCGGGAGAACAGATACGCAGTATTTT
v_call: TRBV19
clone_size: .
j_call: TRBJ2-3
d_call: TRBD2

cdr3_aa: CASSLGISLETQYF
cdr3_nt: TGCGCCAGCAGCCTTGGGATCTCTTTAGAGACCCAGTACTTC
v_call: TRBV4-1
clone_size: .
j_call: TRBJ2-5
d_call: .

cdr3_aa: CATSINVRSSYNEQFF
cdr3_nt: TGTGCCACCAGCATAAACGTAAGGAGCTCCTACAATGAGCAGTTCTTC
v_call: TRBV15
clone_size: .
j_call: TRBJ2-1
d_call: .

cdr3_aa: CASSPNEAGVGVALGEQYF
cdr3_nt: TGTGCCAGCAGCCCCAACGAAGCGGGAGTAGGAGTAGCCTTGGGGGAGCAGTACTTC
v_call: TRBV4-2
clone_size: .
j_call: TRBJ2-7
d_call: TRBD2